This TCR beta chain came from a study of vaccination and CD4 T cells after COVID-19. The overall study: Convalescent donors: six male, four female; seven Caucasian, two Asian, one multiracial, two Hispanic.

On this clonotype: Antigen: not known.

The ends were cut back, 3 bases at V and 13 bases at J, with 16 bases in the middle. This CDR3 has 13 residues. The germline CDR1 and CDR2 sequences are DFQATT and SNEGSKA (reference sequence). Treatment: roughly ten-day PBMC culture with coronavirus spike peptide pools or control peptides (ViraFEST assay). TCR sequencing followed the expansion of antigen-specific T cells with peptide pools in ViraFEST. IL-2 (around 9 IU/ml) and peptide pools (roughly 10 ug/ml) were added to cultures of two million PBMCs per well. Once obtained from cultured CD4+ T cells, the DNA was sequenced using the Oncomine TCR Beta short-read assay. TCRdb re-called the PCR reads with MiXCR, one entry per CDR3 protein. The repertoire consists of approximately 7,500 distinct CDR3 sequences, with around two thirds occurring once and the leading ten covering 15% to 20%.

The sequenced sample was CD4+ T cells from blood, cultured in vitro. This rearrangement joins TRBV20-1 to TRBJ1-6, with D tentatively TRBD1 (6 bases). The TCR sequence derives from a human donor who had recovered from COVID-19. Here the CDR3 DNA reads TGCAGTGCTAGCAGGGGCCTAGTCCCCCCCCTCCACTTT. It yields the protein CSASRGLVPPLHF.